This TCR beta chain is drawn from a study of blood T cell repertoires in COVID-19. For the study at large: Whether acute or convalescent, the COVID-19 samples came from the United States, Italy and Spain. Nucleic acid was either cDNA or gDNA, and it came from T cells, B-cell-depleted T cells, or PBMCs.

This clone was seen a handful of times. J gave up 7 bases and V 3 bases, and 12 bases lay outside the gene matches. Germline CDR1 and CDR2: SGDLS and YYNGEE. The CDR3 sequence is 15 residues long. Original handling: For nucleated cells, counts were estimated from reference gene primer amplification. TCRdb keeps only in-frame clones here, not all; method: immunoSEQ multiplex PCR. The DNA was the basis for D and trimming; V, J and clone size are from that table. This table has about 40,000 clones, around three quarters appearing once. This chain connects TRBV9 to TRBJ2-7, with TRBD2 matching over 8 bases. Sample: peripheral blood. This sequence originates from a woman of 80 years or more with acute or convalescent COVID-19. CDR3 bases: TGTGCCAGCAGCGAGGAGGAAAGCGGGAGTCGGGAGCAGTACTTC. Translation: CASSEEESGSREQYF.